Below, 8 T cell receptor beta chains from the same sample are listed, as sequenced in a study of T-cell reconstitution after alpha-beta-depleted transplantation in children. Unique molecular identifiers were incorporated when the TCRbeta library was constructed. TCRdb re-called the PCR reads with MiXCR, one entry per CDR3 protein. The repertoire has about 420,000 distinct CDR3 sequences, 15% to 20% of them found once; the top ten carry just under 30%. The source was PBMCs, mostly from graft donor cells, collected 360 days after TCRalphabeta/CD19-depleted stem cell transplant. These receptors were collected from a boy less than two years old who had a stem cell transplant for Wiskott-Aldrich syndrome, so the T cells may come from the graft donor.

This clonotype was picked up a small number of times. The V and J genes are TRBV18 and TRBJ2-6, with unresolved D. The CDR3 is made up of 18 amino acids. The V gene lost 2 bases and the J gene lost 1 base, with 15 bases spanning the gap. CDR1 and CDR2 from the germline V gene are KGHSH and LQKENI. CDR3 sequence reads: CASSPLPPYNSGANVLTF. The DNA for the CDR3 is TGTGCCAGCTCACCATTACCCCCTTACAATTCTGGGGCCAACGTCCTGACTTTC.

The CDR3 coding sequence is TGCGCCAGCAGCTATGACGGGATTGGGACCGGGGAGCTGTTTTTT. It is translated as CASSYDGIGTGELFF. The chain recombines TRBV5-1 with TRBJ2-2; TRBD2 is a possible D gene (5 bases). The V end was cut by 3 bases, the J end by 5 bases, with 14 bases between. Germline assignment: CDR1 SGHRS and CDR2 YFSETQ. The CDR3 is 15 amino acids.

The chain combines TRBV24-1 with TRBJ2-3, with TRBD2 identical over 7 bases. CDR1 is KGHDR, CDR2 SFDVKD, per germline. Germline trimming cut 4 bases from V and 0 bases from J; bases unmatched to any gene: 3. This CDR3 comprises 15 residues. The CDR3 nucleotides are TGTGCCACCAGTGACACTAGCGTTAGCACAGATACGCAGTATTTT. Translating it yields CATSDTSVSTDTQYF.

The chain uses TRBV7-8 and TRBJ2-7; D might be TRBD1 (5 bases). Germline V gene sequence: CDR1 SGHVS, CDR2 FQNEAQ. V dropped 3 bases and J dropped 2 bases, with 14 bases sitting between them. There are 15 residues in the CDR3. This CDR3 is CASSFRTRSAYEQYF. The DNA of the CDR3 is TGTGCCAGCAGCTTTCGGACAAGGAGTGCCTACGAGCAGTACTTC.

CDR3: CASSLGFRDEQFF. Here the CDR3 DNA reads TGTGCCAGCAGTTTGGGGTTTCGTGATGAGCAGTTCTTC. The V and J genes are TRBV25-1 and TRBJ2-1; D uncertain. The CDR3 is 13 residues long. The germline CDR1 and CDR2 sequences are MGHDK and SYGVNS. V was trimmed by 5 bases and J by 8 bases, leaving 13 bases between them.

The V call is TRBV11-1, the J call TRBJ1-6; D ambiguous. This CDR3 is built from 18 residues. V dropped 2 bases and J dropped 1 base, with 15 bases sitting between them. CDR1 SGHAT and CDR2 FQDESV come from the germline V gene (reference sequence). CDR3 nucleotides: TGTGCCAGCAGCTTACTCGGACCGTTAGGTTCCTATAATTCACCCCTCCACTTT. Amino acid sequence: CASSLLGPLGSYNSPLHF. Using reference TRBV11-1 and TRBJ1-6 for the parts outside the CDR3, the full variable domain is EAEVAQSPRYKITEKSQAVAFWCDPISGHATLYWYRQILGQGPELLVQFQDESVVDDSQLPKDRFSAERLKGVDSTLKIQPAELGDSAMYLCASSLLGPLGSYNSPLHFGNGTRLTVT.

Only a few counts were recorded for this clonotype. The rearrangement links TRBV15 to TRBJ2-1, with a possible D match to TRBD1 (7 bases). V lost 0 bases and J lost 4, with 13 bases in between. The CDR3 loop spans 16 amino acids. Germline loops: CDR1 LNHNV, CDR2 YYDKDF (reference sequence). CDR3 coding DNA: TGTGCCACCAGCAGAGACGCGGGACAGAAGTACAATGAGCAGTTCTTC. Its translation: CATSRDAGQKYNEQFF.

Notes on this clonotype: The germline gene is not matched at one end of the junction; a read error may be the cause. J is TRBJ2-4 and V is TRBV18; D is tentatively TRBD1 or TRBD2 (5 bases each). This CDR3 region has 12 residues. Germline CDR1 reads KGHSH; CDR2 reads LQKENI. CDR3 sequence: CASSSDSAAREF. The DNA for the CDR3 is TGTGCCAGCTCATCAGACAGTGCGGCGAGGGAATTC.